This T cell receptor beta chain was profiled in a study of T cells in narcolepsy. Overall study findings and caveats: Healthy controls reportedly lacked the autoreactive clonotypes serially found in patients' blood.

The V segment lost 5 bases and the J segment 10 bases; nucleotides outside the gene matches: 7. CDR3 size: 14 residues. Germline CDR1 is SGHTA and CDR2 is FQGNSA. Libraries were prepared by immunoSEQ multiplex PCR; TCRdb keeps only in-frame clonotypes and omits some of them. The table includes tens of thousands of clones, 84% detected once. Only a few counts were recorded for this clone. What it binds is not known. Sequenced input: CD45RA- memory CD4+ T cells from PBMCs. This receptor was obtained from a human donor with narcolepsy. This chain connects TRBV7-2 to TRBJ1-6, with 8 bases lining up with TRBD1. Written as DNA, the CDR3 is TGTGCCAGCAGCCTCAGACAGGGGCGATCACCCCTCCACTTT. Translation gives CASSLRQGRSPLHF.